This T cell receptor (beta chain) was identified during a study of beta chain features in type 1 diabetes. Overall study results and limits: Shortening of TCRB CDR3s, moderate but significant, appeared in all four CD4+ subsets of Type 1 diabetes patients. Shorter templates may be favored by PCR, equally so in patients and controls.

V lost 3 bases to trimming and J lost 4 bases, with 16 bases between them. Germline V gives CDR1 KGHSH, CDR2 LQKENI. This CDR3 comprises 16 residues. This clone was found a few times. Its antigen is undetermined. The study reverse transcribed the entire isolated RNA, so it sequenced expressed TCRB transcripts. Here immunoSEQ multiplex PCR was the method, and the copy in TCRdb shows in-frame clones only, minus some. The data show more than 300,000 clones, 10% to 15% seen once. The chain joins TRBV18 to TRBJ2-1, with a tentative D call TRBD2 (6 bases). The source of this sequence is a woman between 18 and 29 years old with type 1 diabetes. The sample comprised naive CD4+ T cells from blood. Here the CDR3 DNA reads TGTGCCAGCTCACCCTCTTTGGAGGGGCTATACAATGAGCAGTTCTTC. Protein product: CASSPSLEGLYNEQFF.